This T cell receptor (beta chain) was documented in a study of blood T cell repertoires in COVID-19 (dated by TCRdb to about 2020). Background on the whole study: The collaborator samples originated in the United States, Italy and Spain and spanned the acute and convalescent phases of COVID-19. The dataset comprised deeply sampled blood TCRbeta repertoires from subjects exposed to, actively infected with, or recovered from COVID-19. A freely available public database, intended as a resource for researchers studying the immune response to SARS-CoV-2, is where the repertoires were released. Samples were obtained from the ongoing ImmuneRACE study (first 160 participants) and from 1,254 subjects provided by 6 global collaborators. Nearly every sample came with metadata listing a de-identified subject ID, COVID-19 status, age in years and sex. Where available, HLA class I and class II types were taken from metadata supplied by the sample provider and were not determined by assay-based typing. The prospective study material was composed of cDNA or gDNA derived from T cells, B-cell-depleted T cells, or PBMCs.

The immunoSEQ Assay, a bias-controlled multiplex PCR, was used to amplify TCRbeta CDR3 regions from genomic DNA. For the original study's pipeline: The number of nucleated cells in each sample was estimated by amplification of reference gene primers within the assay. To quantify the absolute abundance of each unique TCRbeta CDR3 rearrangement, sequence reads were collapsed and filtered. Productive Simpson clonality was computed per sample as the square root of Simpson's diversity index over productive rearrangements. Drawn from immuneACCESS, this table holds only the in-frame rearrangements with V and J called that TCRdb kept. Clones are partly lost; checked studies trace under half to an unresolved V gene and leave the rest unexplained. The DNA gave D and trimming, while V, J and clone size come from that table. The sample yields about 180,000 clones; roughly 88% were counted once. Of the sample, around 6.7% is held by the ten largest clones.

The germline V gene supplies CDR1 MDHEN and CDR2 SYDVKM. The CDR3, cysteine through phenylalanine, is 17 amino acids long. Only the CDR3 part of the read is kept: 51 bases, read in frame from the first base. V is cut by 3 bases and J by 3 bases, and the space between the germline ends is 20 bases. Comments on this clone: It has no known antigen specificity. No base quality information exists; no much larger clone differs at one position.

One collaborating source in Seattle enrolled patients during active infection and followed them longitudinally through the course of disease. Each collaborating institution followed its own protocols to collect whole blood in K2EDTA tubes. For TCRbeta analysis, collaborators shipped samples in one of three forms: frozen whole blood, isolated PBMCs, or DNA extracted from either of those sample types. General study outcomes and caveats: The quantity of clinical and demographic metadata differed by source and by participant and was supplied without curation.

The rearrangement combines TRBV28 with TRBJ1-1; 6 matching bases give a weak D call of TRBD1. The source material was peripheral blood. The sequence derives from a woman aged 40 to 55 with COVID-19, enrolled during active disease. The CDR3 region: CASSFRGSGVVHTEAFF. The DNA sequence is TGTGCCAGCAGTTTTAGGGGGAGTGGGGTGGTACACACTGAAGCTTTCTTT.